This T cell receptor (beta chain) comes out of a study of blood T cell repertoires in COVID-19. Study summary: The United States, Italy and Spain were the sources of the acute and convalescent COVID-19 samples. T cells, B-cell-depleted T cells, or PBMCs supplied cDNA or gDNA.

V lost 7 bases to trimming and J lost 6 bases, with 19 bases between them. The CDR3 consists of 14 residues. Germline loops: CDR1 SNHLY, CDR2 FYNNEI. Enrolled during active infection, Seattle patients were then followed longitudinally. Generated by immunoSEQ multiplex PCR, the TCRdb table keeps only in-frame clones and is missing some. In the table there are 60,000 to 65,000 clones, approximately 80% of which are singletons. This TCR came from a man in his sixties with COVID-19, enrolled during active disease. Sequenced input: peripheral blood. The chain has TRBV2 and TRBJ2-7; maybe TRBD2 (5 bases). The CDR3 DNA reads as TGTGCCAGCAAGAGGGTCGTGGGATTTGGCGAGCAGTACTTC. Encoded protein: CASKRVVGFGEQYF.